This TCR beta chain was recovered during a study of shared clonotypes between healthy human individuals. Study as a whole: Donors, aged 18 to 49, were two women and a few men.

With respect to this clone: What it binds is not known.

Trimming took 7 bases from V and 2 from J, leaving 15 bases between them. CDR3 length: 14 residues. Germline V gene data show CDR1 as SNHLY and CDR2 as FYNNEI. Study-wide results and caveats: Naive subsets usually exceeded memory subsets in estimated richness. Relative to clonotypes present in all four donors, those not shared had lower generation probabilities. Represented diversity, genetic and exposure-history alike, was limited by few donors.

The protocol was immunoSEQ multiplex PCR, while the TCRdb copy is restricted to in-frame clones and leaves out a portion. The sample holds some 630,000 clones, around 72% seen once. The chain links TRBV2 to TRBJ2-7; TRBD1 is a possible D gene (6 bases). The sequenced sample consisted of memory CD4+ T cells sorted from blood. As to subset: CD45RA-negative fraction. This clonotype originated in a woman aged 25 to 39 in good health. CDR3 region: CASILTGSTYEQYF. The CDR3 DNA is TGTGCCAGCATCCTGACAGGAAGTACCTACGAGCAGTACTTC.